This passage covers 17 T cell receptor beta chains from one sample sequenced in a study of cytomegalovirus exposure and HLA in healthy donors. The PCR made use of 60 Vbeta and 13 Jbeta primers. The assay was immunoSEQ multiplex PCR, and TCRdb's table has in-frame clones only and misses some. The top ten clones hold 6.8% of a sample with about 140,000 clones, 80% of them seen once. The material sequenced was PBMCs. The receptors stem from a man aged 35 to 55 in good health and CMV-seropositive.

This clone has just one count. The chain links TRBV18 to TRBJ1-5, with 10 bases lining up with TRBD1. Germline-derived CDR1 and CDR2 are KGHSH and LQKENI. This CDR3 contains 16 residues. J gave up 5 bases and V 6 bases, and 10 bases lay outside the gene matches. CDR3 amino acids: CASSEAGQGTHQPQHF. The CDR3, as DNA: TGTGCCAGCTCTGAAGCGGGACAGGGGACGCATCAGCCCCAGCATTTT.

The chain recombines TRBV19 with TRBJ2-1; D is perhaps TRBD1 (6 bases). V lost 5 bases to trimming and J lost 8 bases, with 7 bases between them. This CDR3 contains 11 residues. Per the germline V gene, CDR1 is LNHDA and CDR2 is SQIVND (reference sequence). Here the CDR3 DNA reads TGTGCCAGTAGTTGGGGGCATGAGCAGTTCTTC. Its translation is CASSWGHEQFF.

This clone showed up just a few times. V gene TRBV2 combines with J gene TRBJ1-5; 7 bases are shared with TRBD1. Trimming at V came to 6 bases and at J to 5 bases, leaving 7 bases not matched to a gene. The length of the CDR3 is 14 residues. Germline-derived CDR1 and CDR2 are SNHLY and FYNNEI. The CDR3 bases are TGTGCCAGCAGACACAGGGGATACGATCAGCCCCAGCATTTT. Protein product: CASRHRGYDQPQHF.

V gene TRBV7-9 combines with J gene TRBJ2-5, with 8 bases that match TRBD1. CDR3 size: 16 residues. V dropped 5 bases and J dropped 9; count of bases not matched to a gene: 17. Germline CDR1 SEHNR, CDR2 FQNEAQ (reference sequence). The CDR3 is CASSTDREYQAVAQYF. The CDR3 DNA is TGTGCCAGCAGCACGGACAGGGAGTATCAGGCGGTGGCCCAGTACTTC.

CDR3 sequence reads: CASSQTTGNYGYTF. Here the CDR3 DNA reads TGTGCCAGCAGCCAAACGACAGGGAACTATGGCTACACCTTC. The genes are TRBV2 and TRBJ1-2; the match to TRBD1 covers 7 bases. From germline, CDR1 is SNHLY and CDR2 FYNNEI. This CDR3 is 14 amino acids long. V lost 6 bases and J lost 2; bases outside the gene matches: 6.

CDR3 amino acids: CASSPRGGQGDTEAFF. The CDR3 region has the DNA TGTGCCAGCAGCCCCAGAGGGGGGCAGGGGGACACTGAAGCTTTCTTT. The rearrangement uses TRBV5-6 and TRBJ1-1; TRBD1 matches 7 bases. Germline assignment: CDR1 SGHDT and CDR2 YYEEEE. The CDR3 runs 16 residues. V trimming: 4 bases; J trimming: 3 bases; junction bases outside the gene matches: 12.

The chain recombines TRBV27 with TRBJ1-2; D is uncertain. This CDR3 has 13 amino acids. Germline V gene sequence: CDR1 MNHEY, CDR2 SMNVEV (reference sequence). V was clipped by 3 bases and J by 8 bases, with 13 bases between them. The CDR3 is CASSFRAASGYTF. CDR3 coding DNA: TGTGCCAGCAGTTTTCGAGCCGCTTCGGGCTACACCTTC.

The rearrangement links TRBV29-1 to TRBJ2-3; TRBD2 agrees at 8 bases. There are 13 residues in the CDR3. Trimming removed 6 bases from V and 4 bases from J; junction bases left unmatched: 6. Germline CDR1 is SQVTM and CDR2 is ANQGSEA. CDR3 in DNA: TGCAGCGTCAAGGCGGGGGGCCCAGATACGCAGTATTTT. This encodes CSVKAGGPDTQYF.

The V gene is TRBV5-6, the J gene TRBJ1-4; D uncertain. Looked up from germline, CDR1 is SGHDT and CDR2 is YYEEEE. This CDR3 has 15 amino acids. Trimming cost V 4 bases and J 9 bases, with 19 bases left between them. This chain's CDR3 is CASSVAGPGSKKLFF. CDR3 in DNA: TGTGCCAGCAGCGTGGCCGGCCCCGGGTCCAAAAAACTGTTTTTT.

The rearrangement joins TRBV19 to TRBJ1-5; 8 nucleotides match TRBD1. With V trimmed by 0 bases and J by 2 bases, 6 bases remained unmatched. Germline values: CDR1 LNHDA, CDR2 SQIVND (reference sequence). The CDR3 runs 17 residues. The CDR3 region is CASSIDSGGYGNQPQHF. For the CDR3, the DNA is TGTGCCAGTAGTATAGATTCAGGGGGCTATGGCAATCAGCCCCAGCATTTT.

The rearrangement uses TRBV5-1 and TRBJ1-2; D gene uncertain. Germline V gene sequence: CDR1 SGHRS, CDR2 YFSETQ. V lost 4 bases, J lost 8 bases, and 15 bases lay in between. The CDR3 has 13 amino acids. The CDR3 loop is CASSLEDGGGYTF. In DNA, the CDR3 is TGCGCCAGCAGCCTTGAGGATGGCGGGGGCTACACCTTC.

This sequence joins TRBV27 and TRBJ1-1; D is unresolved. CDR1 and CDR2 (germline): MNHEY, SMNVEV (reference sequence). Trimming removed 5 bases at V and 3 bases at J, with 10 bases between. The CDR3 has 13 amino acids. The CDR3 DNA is TGTGCCAGCAGTCGTATCCAGGACACTGAAGCTTTCTTT. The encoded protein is CASSRIQDTEAFF.

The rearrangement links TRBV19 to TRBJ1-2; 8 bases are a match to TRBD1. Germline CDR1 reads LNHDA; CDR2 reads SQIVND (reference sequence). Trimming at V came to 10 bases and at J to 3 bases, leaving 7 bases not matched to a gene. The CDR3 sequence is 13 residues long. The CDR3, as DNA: TGTGCCATGACTCAGGGGGCTGACTATGGCTACACCTTC. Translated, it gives CAMTQGADYGYTF.

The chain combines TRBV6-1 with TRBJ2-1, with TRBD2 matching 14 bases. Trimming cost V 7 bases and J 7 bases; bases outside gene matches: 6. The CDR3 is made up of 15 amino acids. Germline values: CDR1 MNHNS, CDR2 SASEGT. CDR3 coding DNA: TGTGCCAGCATGAGACTAGCGGGGGGGCGGAATGAGCAGTTCTTC. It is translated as CASMRLAGGRNEQFF.

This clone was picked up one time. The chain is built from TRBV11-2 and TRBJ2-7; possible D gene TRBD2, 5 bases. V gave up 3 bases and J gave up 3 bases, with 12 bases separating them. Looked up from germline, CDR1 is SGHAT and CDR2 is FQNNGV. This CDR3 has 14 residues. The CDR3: CASSLRGSYYEQYF. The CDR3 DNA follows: TGTGCCAGCAGCTTGAGAGGGAGCTACTACGAGCAGTACTTC. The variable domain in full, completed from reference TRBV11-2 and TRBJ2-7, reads EAGVAQSPRYKIIEKRQSVAFWCNPISGHATLYWYQQILGQGPKLLIQFQNNGVVDDSQLPKDRFSAERLKGVDSTLKIQPAKLEDSAVYLCASSLRGSYYEQYFGPGTRLTVT.

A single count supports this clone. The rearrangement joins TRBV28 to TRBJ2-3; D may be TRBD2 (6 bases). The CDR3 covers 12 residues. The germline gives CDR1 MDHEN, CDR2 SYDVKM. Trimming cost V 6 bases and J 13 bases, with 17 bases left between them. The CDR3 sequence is CASSPPGRMKYF. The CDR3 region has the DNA TGTGCCAGCAGCCCCCCCGGGAGAATGAAGTATTTT.

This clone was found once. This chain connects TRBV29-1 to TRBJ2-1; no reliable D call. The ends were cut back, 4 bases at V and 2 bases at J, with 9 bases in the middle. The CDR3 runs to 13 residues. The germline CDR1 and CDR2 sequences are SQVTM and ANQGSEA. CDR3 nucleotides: TGCAGCGTTGCGGTCCCTACCTACAATGAGCAGTTCTTC. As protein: CSVAVPTYNEQFF.